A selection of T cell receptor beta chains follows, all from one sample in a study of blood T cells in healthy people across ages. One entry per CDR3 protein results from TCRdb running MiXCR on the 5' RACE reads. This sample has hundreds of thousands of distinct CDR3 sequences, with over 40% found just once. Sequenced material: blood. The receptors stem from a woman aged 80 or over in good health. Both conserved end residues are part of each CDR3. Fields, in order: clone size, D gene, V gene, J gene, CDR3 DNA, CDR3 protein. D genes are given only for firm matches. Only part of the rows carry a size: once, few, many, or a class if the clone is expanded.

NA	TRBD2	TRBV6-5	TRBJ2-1	TGTGCCAGCAGTTTGGGACTAGCGGGGGTGAGATACAATGAGCAGTTCTTC	CASSLGLAGVRYNEQFF
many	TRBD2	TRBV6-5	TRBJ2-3	TGTGCCAGCAGTTACCCGTCGTTGGGCGGGGGGGCCGCTACAGATACGCAGTATTTT	CASSYPSLGGGAATDTQYF
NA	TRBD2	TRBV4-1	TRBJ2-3	TGCGCCAGCAGCCGCCCAACGTGGGGACTAGTGGCAGATACGCAGTATTTT	CASSRPTWGLVADTQYF
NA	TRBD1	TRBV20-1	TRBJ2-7	TGCAGTGCCTCAACCCTGACAGGGGGTTCCTACGAGCAGTACTTC	CSASTLTGGSYEQYF
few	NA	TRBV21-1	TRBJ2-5	TGTGCCAGCAGCAAAGCAGGCCCACCCCAAGAGACCCAGTACTTC	CASSKAGPPQETQYF
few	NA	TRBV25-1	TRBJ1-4	TGTGCCAGCAATGTGGGGACAGAAAAACTGTTTTTT	CASNVGTEKLFF
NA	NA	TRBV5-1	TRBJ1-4	TGCGCCAGCAGCCGAGGGGCGCAGGGAACTAATGAAAAACTGTTTTTT	CASSRGAQGTNEKLFF
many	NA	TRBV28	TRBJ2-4	TGTGCCAGCAGTTCAGGGACCTTTGCCAAAAACATTCAGTACTTC	CASSSGTFAKNIQYF
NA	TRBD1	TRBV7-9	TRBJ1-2	TGTGCCAGCACCTCGGGACAGGGGAGGGAGTATGGCTACACCTTC	CASTSGQGREYGYTF
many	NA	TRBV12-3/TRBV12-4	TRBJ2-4	TGTGCCAGCAGTCAAGGGACAAAAAACATTCAGTACTTC	CASSQGTKNIQYF
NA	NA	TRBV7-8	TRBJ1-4	TGTGCCAGCAGGTCCGGAAGACAGACTAATGAAAAACTGTTTTTT	CASRSGRQTNEKLFF
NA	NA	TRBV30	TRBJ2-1	TGTGCCTGGAGCGCGGTGGGGAATGAGCAGTTCTTC	CAWSAVGNEQFF
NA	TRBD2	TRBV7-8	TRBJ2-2	TGTGCCAGCAGCCCAAGAGCGGGGCCCAACACCGGGGAGCTGTTTTTT	CASSPRAGPNTGELFF
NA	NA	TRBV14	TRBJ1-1	TGTGCCAGCAGCCCCAGGACCCTGGAGGTATGGAACACTGAAGCTTTCTTT	CASSPRTLEVWNTEAFF
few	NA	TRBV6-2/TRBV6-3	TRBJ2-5	TGTGCCAGCAGTGCCGGGACTTACCAAGAGACCCAGTACTTC	CASSAGTYQETQYF
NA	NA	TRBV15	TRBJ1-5	TGTGCCACCAGCAGAGAAGGGTCCTTAAGGCCCCAGCATTTT	CATSREGSLRPQHF
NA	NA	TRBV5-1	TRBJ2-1	TGCGCCAGCAGCTTGGTTGTCAGGGTTTCCTACAATGAGCAGTTCTTC	CASSLVVRVSYNEQFF
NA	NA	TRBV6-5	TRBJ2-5	TGTGCCAGCAGTCCCTCCACGAGCCACGGGGGTGAGCAGTACTTC	CASSPSTSHGGEQYF